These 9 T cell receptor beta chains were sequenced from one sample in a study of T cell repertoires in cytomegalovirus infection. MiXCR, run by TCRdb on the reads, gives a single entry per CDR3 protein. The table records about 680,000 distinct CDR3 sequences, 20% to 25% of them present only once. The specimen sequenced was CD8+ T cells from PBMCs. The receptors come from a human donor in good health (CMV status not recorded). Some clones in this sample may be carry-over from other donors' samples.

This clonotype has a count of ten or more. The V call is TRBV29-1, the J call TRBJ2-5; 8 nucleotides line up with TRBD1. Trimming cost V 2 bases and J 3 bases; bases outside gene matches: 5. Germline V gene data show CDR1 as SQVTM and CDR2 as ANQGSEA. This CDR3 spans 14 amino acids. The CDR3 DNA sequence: TGCAGCGTTGAAAAAGGACAGGGCAAAGAGACCCAGTACTTC. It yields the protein CSVEKGQGKETQYF.

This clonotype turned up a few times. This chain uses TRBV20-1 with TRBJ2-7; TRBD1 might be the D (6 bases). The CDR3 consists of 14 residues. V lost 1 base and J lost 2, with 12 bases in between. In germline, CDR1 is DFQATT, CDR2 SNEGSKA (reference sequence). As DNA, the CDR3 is TGCAGTGCTAGAGTTGGGGGCCCTGCCTACGAGCAGTACTTC. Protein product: CSARVGGPAYEQYF.

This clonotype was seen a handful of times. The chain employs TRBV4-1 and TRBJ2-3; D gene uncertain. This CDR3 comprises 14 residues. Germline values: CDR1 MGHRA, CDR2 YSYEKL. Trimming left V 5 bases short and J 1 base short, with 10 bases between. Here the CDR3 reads CASSRAPGTDTQYF. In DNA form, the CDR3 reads TGCGCCAGCAGCAGGGCCCCTGGCACAGATACGCAGTATTTT.

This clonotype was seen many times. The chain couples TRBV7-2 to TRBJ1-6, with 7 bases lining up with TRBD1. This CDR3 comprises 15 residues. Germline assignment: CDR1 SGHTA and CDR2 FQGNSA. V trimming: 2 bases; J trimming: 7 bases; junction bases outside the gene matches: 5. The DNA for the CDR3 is TGTGCCAGCAGCTTAAGGAGGGACAGCAATTCACCCCTCCACTTT. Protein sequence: CASSLRRDSNSPLHF.

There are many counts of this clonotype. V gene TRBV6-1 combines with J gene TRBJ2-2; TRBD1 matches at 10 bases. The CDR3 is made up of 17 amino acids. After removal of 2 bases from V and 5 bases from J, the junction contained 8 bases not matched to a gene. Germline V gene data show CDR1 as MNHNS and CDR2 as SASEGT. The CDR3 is CASSESWDRGRTGELFF. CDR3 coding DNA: TGTGCCAGCAGTGAATCCTGGGACAGGGGACGGACCGGGGAGCTGTTTTTT.

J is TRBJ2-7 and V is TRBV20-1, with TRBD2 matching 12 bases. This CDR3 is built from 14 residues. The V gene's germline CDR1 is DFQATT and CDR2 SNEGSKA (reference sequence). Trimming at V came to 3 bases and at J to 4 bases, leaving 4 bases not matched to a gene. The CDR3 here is CSASELAGGYEQYV. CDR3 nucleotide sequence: TGCAGTGCTAGTGAACTAGCGGGGGGTTACGAGCAGTACGTC.

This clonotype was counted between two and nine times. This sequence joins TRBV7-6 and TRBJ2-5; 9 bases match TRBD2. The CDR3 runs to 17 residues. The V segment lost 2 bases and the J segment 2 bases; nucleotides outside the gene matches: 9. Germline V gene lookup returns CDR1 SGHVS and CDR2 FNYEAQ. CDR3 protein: CASSLRAGGSFQETQYF. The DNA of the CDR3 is TGTGCCAGCAGCTTACGGGCGGGGGGGTCGTTTCAAGAGACCCAGTACTTC.

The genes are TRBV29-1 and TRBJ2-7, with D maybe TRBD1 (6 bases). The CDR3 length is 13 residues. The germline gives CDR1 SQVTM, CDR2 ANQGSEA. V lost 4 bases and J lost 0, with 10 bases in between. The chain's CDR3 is CSVVTGRSYEQYF. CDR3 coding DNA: TGCAGCGTTGTGACAGGCCGCTCCTACGAGCAGTACTTC.

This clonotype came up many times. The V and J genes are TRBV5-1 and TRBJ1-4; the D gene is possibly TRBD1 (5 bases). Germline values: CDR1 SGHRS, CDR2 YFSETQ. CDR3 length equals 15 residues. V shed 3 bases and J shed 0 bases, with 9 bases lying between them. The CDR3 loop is CASSSRDATNEKLFF. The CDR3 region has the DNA TGCGCCAGCAGCTCCCGGGACGCAACTAATGAAAAACTGTTTTTT. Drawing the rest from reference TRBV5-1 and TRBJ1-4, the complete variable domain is KAGVTQTPRYLIKTRGQQVTLSCSPISGHRSVSWYQQTPGQGLQFLFEYFSETQRNKGNFPGRFSGRQFSNSRSEMNVSTLELGDSALYLCASSSRDATNEKLFFGSGTQLSVL.